The entry below describes one T cell receptor beta chain. Its specificity is unknown. CD45RO-negative, CCR7-positively selected cells formed the naive CD8 fraction, excluding terminally differentiated effector memory CD45RA+ cells. Among the donors, all were Caucasian adults who lived in Nashville, Tennessee. The V gene's germline CDR1 is SGHTA and CDR2 FQGNSA. The CDR3 covers 16 residues. V lost 6 bases and J 0 bases, leaving 17 bases between the germline ends. These data originate in a study of shared clonotypes between healthy human individuals. Study findings and constraints: Compared with memory subsets, naive subsets generally had larger estimated richness.

Method: immunoSEQ multiplex PCR; TCRdb's copy keeps in-frame clones and lacks some. The table includes about 2.1 million clones, 90% to 95% detected once. This chain joins TRBV7-2 and TRBJ1-1; no clear D gene. The TCR sequence derives from a young man in good health. Some clones in this sample may be carry-over from other donors' samples. The sample consisted of naive CD8+ T cells from PBMCs. This chain's CDR3 is CASSRDGRNLNTEAFF. DNA for the CDR3: TGTGCCAGCAGTCGCGACGGACGGAACTTGAACACTGAAGCTTTCTTT.